The present entry profiles one T cell receptor (beta chain) with its context. As yet, its antigen is unknown. The data were taken from a study of T-cell reconstitution after alpha-beta-depleted transplantation in children. Study-wide results and caveats: Recipient T cells and thymic progenitors that survived were the source of the high TCRbeta diversity seen at day 60 in some patients. Alpha-beta T cells about two months after transplant reportedly derived from several hundred expanded graft clones. T-cell numbers and diversity one year post-transplant derived largely from freshly generated T cells.

Preparation of the TCRbeta library was carried out with unique molecular identifiers. TCRdb re-analysed the PCR reads in MiXCR, keeping a single row per CDR3 protein. Of about 150,000 distinct CDR3 sequences listed, roughly 10% are singletons. In germline, CDR1 is WNHNN, CDR2 SYGVQD (reference sequence). V was trimmed by 3 bases and J by 8 bases, leaving 17 bases between them. This CDR3 region has 15 residues. Source: PBMCs, taken before TCRalphabeta/CD19-depleted stem cell transplant. The chain combines TRBV10-1 with TRBJ2-1; possible D gene TRBD2, 5 bases. This sequence was found in a boy aged 2-9 years with acute myeloid leukemia, due to receive a stem cell transplant. The CDR3 loop is CASSDEGDLRYEQFF. In DNA, the CDR3 is TGCGCCAGCAGTGATGAGGGAGACCTTAGATATGAGCAGTTCTTC.